This T cell receptor (beta chain) emerged from a study of blood T cells in healthy people across ages. Findings of the study overall: As age increased, TCR beta diversity per million T cells fell in a roughly linear fashion.

Next came a second PCR, run for about 7 to 12 cycles, which used a sample-barcoded 5' primer along with a J-beta primer mix. MiXCR, applied by TCRdb to the 5' RACE reads, yields one record per CDR3 protein. The sample has 650,000 to 700,000 distinct CDR3 sequences, around 32% seen once. In the case of this clonotype: Its antigen is not known.

CDR1 is SGHRS, CDR2 YFSETQ, per germline. The CDR3 length is 16 residues. The V and J ends lost 4 bases and 7 bases respectively, with 24 bases between them. This rearrangement joins TRBV5-1 to TRBJ2-7, with a possible D match to TRBD1 (5 bases). The sequence was collected from a woman aged 80 or over in good health. The sequenced sample consisted of blood. Written as DNA, the CDR3 is TGCGCCAGCAGCCTGGACGGTGCAGGGAAATACAATGAGCAGTACTTC. Translation: CASSLDGAGKYNEQYF.